This TCR beta chain was captured by sequencing in a study of early T cells in non-severe SARS-CoV-2 infection. Individually, cDNA molecules had unique molecular identifiers attached to them. TCRdb re-analysed the 5' RACE reads in MiXCR, keeping a single row per CDR3 protein. The sample includes around 44,000 distinct CDR3 sequences, around 9.5% seen only once; the top ten take over 6.5%. Germline V gives CDR1 SGHTA, CDR2 FQGTGA. Trimming took 3 bases from V and 7 from J; bases not matched to a gene: 6. The CDR3 spans 15 residues. The chain uses TRBV7-3 and TRBJ2-1; 10 bases fit TRBD2. Source material: whole blood. The sequence derives from an adult who was a healthcare worker with PCR-confirmed SARS-CoV-2 infection or an uninfected control (not recorded which). This CDR3 reads CASSFLAGVGNEQFF. CDR3 bases: TGTGCCAGCAGCTTTCTAGCGGGAGTTGGGAATGAGCAGTTCTTC.